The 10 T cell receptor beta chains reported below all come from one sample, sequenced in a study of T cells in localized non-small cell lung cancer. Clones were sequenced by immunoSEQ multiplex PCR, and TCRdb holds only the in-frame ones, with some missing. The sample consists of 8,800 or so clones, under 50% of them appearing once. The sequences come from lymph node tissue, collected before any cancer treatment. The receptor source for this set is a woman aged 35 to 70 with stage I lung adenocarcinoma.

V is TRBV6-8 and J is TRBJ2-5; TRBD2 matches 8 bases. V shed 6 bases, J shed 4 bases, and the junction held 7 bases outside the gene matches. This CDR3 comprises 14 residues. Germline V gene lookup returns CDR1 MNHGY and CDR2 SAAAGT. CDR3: CASSLGLAGETQYF. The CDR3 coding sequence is TGTGCCAGCAGCCTCGGACTAGCCGGAGAGACCCAGTACTTC.

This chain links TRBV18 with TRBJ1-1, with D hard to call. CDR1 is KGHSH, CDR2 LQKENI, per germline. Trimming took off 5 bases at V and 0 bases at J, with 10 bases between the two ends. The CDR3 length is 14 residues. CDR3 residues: CASSVGRVNTEAFF. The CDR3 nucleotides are TGTGCCAGCTCAGTGGGCCGAGTGAACACTGAAGCTTTCTTT. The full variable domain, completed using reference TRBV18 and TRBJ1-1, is NAGVMQNPRHLVRRRGQEARLRCSPMKGHSHVYWYRQLPEEGLKFMVYLQKENIIDESGMPKERFSAEFPKEGPSILRIQQVVRGDSAAYFCASSVGRVNTEAFFGQGTRLTVV.

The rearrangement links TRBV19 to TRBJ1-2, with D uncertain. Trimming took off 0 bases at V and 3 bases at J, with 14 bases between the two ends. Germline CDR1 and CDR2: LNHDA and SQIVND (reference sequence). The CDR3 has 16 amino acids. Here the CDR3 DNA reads TGTGCCAGTAGTATAGATCTGGGAGCTGCTGACTATGGCTACACCTTC. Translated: CASSIDLGAADYGYTF.

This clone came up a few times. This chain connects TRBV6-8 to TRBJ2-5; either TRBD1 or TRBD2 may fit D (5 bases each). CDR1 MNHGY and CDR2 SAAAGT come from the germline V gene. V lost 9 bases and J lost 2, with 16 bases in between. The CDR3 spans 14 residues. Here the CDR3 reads CASSPGTRQETQYF. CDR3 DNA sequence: TGTGCCAGTAGCCCCGGGACGCGACAAGAGACCCAGTACTTC.

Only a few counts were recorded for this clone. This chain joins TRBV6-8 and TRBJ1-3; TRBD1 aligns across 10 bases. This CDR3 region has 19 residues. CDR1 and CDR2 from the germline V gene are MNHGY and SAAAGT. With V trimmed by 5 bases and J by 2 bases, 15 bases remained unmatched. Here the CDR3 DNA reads TGTGCCAGCAGTGTTTTACCGGGACAGGGGTCCGCGGCTGGAAACACCATATATTTT. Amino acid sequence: CASSVLPGQGSAAGNTIYF.

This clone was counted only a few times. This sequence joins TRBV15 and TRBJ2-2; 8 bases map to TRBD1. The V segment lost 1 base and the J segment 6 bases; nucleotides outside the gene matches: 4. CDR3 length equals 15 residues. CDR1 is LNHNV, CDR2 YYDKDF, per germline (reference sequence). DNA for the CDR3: TGTGCCACCAGCAGAGGGACAGGGTGGGCCGGGGAGCTGTTTTTT. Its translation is CATSRGTGWAGELFF.

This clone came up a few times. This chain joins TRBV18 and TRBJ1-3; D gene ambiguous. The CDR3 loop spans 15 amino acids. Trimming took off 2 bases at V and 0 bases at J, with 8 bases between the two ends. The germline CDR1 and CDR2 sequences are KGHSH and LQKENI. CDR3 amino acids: CASSPGRSSGNTIYF. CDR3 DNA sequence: TGTGCCAGCTCACCAGGACGGAGCTCTGGAAACACCATATATTTT.

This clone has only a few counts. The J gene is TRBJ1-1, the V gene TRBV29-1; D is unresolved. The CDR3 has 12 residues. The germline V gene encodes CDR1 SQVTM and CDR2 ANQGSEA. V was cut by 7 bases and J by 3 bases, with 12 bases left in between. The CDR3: CSGVSPYTEAFF. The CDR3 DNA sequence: TGCAGCGGGGTAAGTCCCTACACTGAAGCTTTCTTT. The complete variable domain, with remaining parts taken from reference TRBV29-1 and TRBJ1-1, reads SAVISQKPSRDICQRGTSLTIQCQVDSQVTMMFWYRQQPGQSLTLIATANQGSEATYESGFVIDKFPISRPNLTFSTLTVSNMSPEDSSIYLCSGVSPYTEAFFGQGTRLTVV.

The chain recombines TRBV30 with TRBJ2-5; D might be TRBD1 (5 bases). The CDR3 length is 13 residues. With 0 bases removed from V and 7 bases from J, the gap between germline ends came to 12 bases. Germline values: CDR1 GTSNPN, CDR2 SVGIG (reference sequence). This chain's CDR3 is CAWSVGPAGTQYF. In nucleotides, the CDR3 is TGTGCCTGGAGTGTGGGGCCGGCCGGGACCCAGTACTTC.

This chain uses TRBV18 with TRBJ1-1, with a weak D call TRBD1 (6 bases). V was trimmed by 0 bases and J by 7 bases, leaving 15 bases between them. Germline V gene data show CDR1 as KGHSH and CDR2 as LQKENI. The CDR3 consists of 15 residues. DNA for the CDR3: TGTGCCAGCTCACCACCGGCCCACAGGGTTGGTGAAGCTTTCTTT. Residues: CASSPPAHRVGEAFF.